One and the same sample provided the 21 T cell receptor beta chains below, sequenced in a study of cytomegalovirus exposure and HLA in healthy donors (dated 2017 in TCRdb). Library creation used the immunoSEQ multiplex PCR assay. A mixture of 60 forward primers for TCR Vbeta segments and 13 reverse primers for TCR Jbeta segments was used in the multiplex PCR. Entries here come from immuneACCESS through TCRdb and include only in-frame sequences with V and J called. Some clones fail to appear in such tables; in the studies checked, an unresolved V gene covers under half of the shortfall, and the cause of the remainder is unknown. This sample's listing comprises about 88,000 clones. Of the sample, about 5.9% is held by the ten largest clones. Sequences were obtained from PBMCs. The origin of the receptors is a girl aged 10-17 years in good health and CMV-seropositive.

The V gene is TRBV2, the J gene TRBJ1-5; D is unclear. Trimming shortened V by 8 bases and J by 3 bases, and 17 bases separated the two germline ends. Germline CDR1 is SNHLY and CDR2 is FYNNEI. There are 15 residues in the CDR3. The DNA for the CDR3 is TGTGCCAGCGGCTCTGACTGGTTGTACAATCAGCCCCAGCATTTT. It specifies CASGSDWLYNQPQHF.

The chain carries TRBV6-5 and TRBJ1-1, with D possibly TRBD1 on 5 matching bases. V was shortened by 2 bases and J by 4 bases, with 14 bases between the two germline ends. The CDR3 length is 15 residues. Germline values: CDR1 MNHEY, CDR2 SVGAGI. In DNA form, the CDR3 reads TGTGCCAGCAGTTACAGTCAGGGAGGAAGCACTGAAGCTTTCTTT. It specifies CASSYSQGGSTEAFF.

In nucleotides, the CDR3 is TGTGCCAGCAGGGGTACAGGGGGCGCGACCCACGAGCAGTACTTC. Protein: CASRGTGGATHEQYF. The chain combines TRBV2 with TRBJ2-7; 9 bases line up with TRBD1. Germline V gives CDR1 SNHLY, CDR2 FYNNEI. After removal of 6 bases from V and 5 bases from J, the junction contained 11 bases not matched to a gene. CDR3 length: 15 amino acids.

DNA of the CDR3: TGTGCCAGCAGTTTACAGGCTTGGAATCAGCCCCAGCATTTT. It is translated as CASSLQAWNQPQHF. This chain joins TRBV28 and TRBJ1-5; no definite D call. Looked up from germline, CDR1 is MDHEN and CDR2 is SYDVKM. Trimming pared 2 bases from V and 4 bases from J, leaving 9 bases between. This CDR3 spans 14 amino acids.

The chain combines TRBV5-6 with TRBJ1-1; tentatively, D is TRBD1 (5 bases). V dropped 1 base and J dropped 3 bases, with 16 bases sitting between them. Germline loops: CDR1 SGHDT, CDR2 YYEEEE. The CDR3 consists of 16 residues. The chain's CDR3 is CASSLMPPIRDTEAFF. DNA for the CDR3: TGTGCCAGCAGCTTGATGCCTCCTATCAGGGACACTGAAGCTTTCTTT.

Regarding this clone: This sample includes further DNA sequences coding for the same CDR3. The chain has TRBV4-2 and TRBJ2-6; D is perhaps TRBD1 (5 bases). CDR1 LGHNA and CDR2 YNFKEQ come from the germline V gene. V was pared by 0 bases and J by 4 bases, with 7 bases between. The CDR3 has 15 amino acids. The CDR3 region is CASSQEAGGANVLTF. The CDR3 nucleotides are TGTGCCAGCAGCCAAGAAGCAGGGGGGGCCAACGTCCTGACTTTC.

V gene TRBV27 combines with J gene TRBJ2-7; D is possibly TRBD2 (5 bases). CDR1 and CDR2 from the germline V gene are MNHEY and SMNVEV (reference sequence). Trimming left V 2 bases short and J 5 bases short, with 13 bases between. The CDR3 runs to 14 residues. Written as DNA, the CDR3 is TGTGCCAGCAGTTTAACCCTCGCGGAGGACGAGCAGTACTTC. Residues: CASSLTLAEDEQYF.

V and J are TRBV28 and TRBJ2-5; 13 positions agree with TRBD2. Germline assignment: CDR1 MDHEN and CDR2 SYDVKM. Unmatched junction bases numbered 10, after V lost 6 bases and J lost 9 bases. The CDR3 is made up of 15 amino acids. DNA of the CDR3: TGTGCCAGCAGACTAGCGGGGGGGGGAAGGGTGGCCCAGTACTTC. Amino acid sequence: CASRLAGGGRVAQYF.

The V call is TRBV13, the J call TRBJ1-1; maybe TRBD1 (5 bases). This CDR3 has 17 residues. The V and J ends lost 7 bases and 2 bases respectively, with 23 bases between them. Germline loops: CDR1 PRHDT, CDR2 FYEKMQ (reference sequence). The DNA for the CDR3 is TGTGCCAGCACCTCCTCCCTAGAGGAGGGGATTAACACTGAAGCTTTCTTT. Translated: CASTSSLEEGINTEAFF.

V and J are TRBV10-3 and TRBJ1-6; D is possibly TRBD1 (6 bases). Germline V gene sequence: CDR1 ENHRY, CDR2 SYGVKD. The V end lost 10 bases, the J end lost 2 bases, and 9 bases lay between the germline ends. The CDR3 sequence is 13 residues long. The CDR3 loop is CATGTPYNSPLHF. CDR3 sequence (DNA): TGTGCCACCGGGACACCCTATAATTCACCCCTCCACTTT.

CDR3 region: CASSQDRGGTGELFF. The CDR3 region has the DNA TGTGCCAGCAGCCAAGACCGGGGGGGCACCGGGGAGCTGTTTTTT. The chain combines TRBV4-2 with TRBJ2-2; TRBD2 agrees at 8 bases. CDR1 LGHNA and CDR2 YNFKEQ come from the germline V gene. V gave up 0 bases and J gave up 4 bases; unmatched junction bases: 1. CDR3 length equals 15 residues.

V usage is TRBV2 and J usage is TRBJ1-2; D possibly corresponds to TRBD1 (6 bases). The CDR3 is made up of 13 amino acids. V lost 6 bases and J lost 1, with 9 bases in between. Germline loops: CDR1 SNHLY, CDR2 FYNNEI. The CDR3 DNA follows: TGTGCCAGCAGCCCGGACAGTAACTATGGCTACACCTTC. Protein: CASSPDSNYGYTF. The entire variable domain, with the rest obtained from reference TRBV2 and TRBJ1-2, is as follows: EPEVTQTPSHQVTQMGQEVILRCVPISNHLYFYWYRQILGQKVEFLVSFYNNEISEKSEIFDDQFSVERPDGSNFTLKIRSTKLEDSAMYFCASSPDSNYGYTFGSGTRLTVV.

CDR3 amino acids: CASSTRQGMETQYF. As DNA, the CDR3 is TGTGCCAGCAGCACCAGACAGGGTATGGAGACCCAGTACTTC. The genes are TRBV13 and TRBJ2-5, with TRBD1 matching 7 bases. The V gene's germline CDR1 is PRHDT and CDR2 FYEKMQ (reference sequence). The CDR3 loop spans 14 amino acids. J lost 5 bases, V lost 5 bases, and 8 bases had no gene match.

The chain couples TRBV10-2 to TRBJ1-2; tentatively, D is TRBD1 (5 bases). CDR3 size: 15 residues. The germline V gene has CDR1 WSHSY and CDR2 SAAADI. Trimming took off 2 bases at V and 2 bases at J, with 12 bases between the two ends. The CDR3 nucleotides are TGCGCCAGCAGTGAGGGTCAGGGCCTCAACTATGGCTACACCTTC. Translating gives CASSEGQGLNYGYTF.

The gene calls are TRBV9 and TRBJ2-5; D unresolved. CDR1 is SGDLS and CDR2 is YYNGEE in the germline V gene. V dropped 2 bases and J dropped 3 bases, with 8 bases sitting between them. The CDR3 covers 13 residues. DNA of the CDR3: TGTGCCAGCAGCGTCGGGTTGGAAGAGACCCAGTACTTC. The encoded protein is CASSVGLEETQYF.

CDR3 coding DNA: TGTGCCAGCAGTTACAAAACAGGCAGGGAGACCCAGTACTTC. Encoded protein: CASSYKTGRETQYF. The chain is built from TRBV6-5 and TRBJ2-5, with D possibly TRBD1 on 5 matching bases. Trimming removed 2 bases at V and 5 bases at J, with 12 bases between. The CDR3 runs 14 residues. Germline-derived CDR1 and CDR2 are MNHEY and SVGAGI.

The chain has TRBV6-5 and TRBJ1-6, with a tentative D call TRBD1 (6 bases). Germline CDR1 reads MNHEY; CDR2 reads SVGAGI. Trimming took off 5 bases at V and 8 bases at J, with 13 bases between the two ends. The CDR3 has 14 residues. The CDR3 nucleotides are TGTGCCAGCAGTCTCGGGGGGCCCCATTCACCCCTCCACTTT. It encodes CASSLGGPHSPLHF.

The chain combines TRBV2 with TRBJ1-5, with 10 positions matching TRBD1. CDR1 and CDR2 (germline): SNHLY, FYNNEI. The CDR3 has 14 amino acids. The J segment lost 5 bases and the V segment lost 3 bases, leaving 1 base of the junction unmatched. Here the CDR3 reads CASSDGTGDQPQHF. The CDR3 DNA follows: TGTGCCAGCAGTGACGGGACAGGGGATCAGCCCCAGCATTTT.

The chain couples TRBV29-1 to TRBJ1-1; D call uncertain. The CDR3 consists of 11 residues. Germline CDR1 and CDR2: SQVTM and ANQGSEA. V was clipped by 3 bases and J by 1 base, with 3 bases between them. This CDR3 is CSVDQNTEAFF. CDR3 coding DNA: TGCAGCGTTGATCAGAACACTGAAGCTTTCTTT.

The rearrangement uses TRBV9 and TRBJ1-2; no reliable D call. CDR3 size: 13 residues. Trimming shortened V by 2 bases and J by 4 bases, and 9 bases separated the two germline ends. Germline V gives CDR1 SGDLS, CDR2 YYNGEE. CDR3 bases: TGTGCCAGCAGCGTCAACTCGGGCTATGGCTACACCTTC. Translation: CASSVNSGYGYTF.

The CDR3 spells CAISEFRDRAGNTIYF. The CDR3 DNA follows: TGTGCCATCAGTGAATTCCGGGACAGAGCTGGAAACACCATATATTTT. The chain combines TRBV10-3 with TRBJ1-3; TRBD1 matches at 7 bases. Germline V gene sequence: CDR1 ENHRY, CDR2 SYGVKD. Trimming cost V 3 bases and J 2 bases; bases outside gene matches: 7. The length of the CDR3 is 16 residues.